This T cell receptor (beta chain) was observed in a study of blood T cell repertoires in COVID-19. Method: immunoSEQ multiplex PCR; TCRdb's copy keeps in-frame clones and lacks some. The table has 130,000 or so clones, 81% seen once; the top ten hold more than 7.5%. This sequence originates from an older woman with active or convalescent COVID-19. Sequencing was done on a sample of peripheral blood.

CDR3 in DNA: TGTGCCAGTAGTATGAAAGGGCTAGCGCCTAGAAGCACAGATACGCAGTATTTT. Translation gives CASSMKGLAPRSTDTQYF. The chain links TRBV19 to TRBJ2-3, with D perhaps matching TRBD2 (6 bases). Germline values: CDR1 LNHDA, CDR2 SQIVND (reference sequence). Trimming removed 3 bases from V and 0 bases from J, with 19 bases in between. This CDR3 has 18 residues.